The sequence of this T cell receptor beta chain was determined in a study of cytomegalovirus exposure and HLA in healthy donors. Findings and limits, study-wide: In vitro experiments confirmed that three CMV-associated chains were specific for CMV antigens.

Of note for this clone: Antigen unknown.

A multiplex PCR was run with 60 Vbeta primers and 13 Jbeta primers. Method: immunoSEQ multiplex PCR; TCRdb's copy keeps in-frame clones and lacks some. The sample has 150,000 to 200,000 clones; around 79% are singletons. This receptor was identified in a woman aged 45-65 years in good health and CMV-seropositive. The sequenced sample consisted of PBMCs.

DNA for the CDR3: TGTGCCAGCAGCTTAAGAACAGAGAACACTGAAGCTTTCTTT. Amino acid sequence: CASSLRTENTEAFF. The chain uses TRBV7-9 and TRBJ1-1; D unclear. Germline CDR1 reads SEHNR; CDR2 reads FQNEAQ (reference sequence). Trimming left V 2 bases short and J 1 base short, with 8 bases between. This CDR3 is built from 14 residues.